This T cell receptor (beta chain) was identified in a study of early T cells in non-severe SARS-CoV-2 infection. Whole-study context: The sequenced material was bulk RNA from unsorted whole blood, and its chains were unpaired. Study-wide findings and caveats: VDJdb matching, biased toward anti-spike CD8 responses, missed private and CD4 specificities.

The protocol attached unique molecular identifiers to individual cDNA molecules. TCRdb processed the 5' RACE reads anew with MiXCR; each CDR3 protein has one entry. The repertoire has nearly 45,000 distinct CDR3 sequences, roughly 12% of them found once; the top ten carry about a fifth. The germline V gene has CDR1 SGHKS and CDR2 YYEKEE (reference sequence). The CDR3 consists of 12 residues. In its sample, this clonotype was seen a few times. Its antigen remains unidentified. The junction does not match germline at one end; this may be a read error. The chain couples TRBV5-5 to TRBJ1-1; D gene ambiguous. The source is an adult who was a healthcare worker with PCR-confirmed SARS-CoV-2 infection or an uninfected control (not recorded which). The sequenced sample consisted of whole blood. The CDR3 DNA sequence: TGTGCCAGCAGCACGGCCGACACTGAAGTTTTCTTT. It is translated as CASSTADTEVFF. The full variable domain, rest sourced from reference TRBV5-5 and TRBJ1-1, is DAGVTQSPTHLIKTRGQQVTLRCSPISGHKSVSWYQQVLGQGPQFIFQYYEKEERGRGNFPDRFSARQFPNYSSELNVNALLLGDSALYLCASSTADTEVFFGQGTRLTVV.